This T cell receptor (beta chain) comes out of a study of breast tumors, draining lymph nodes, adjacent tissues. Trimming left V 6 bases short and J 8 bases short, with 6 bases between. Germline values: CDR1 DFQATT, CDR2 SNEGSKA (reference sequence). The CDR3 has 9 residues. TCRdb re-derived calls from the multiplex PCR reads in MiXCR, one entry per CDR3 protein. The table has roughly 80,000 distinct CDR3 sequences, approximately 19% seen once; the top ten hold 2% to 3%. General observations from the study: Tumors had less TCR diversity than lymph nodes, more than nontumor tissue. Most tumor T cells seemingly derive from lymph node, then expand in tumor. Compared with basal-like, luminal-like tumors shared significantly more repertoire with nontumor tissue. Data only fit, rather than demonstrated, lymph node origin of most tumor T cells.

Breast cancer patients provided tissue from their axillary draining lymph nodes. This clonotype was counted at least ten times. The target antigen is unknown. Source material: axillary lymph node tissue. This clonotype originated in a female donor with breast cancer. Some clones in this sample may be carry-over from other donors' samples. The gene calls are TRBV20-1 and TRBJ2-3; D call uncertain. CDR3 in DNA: TGCAGTGCGGGCGCTACGCAGTATTTT. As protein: CSAGATQYF.